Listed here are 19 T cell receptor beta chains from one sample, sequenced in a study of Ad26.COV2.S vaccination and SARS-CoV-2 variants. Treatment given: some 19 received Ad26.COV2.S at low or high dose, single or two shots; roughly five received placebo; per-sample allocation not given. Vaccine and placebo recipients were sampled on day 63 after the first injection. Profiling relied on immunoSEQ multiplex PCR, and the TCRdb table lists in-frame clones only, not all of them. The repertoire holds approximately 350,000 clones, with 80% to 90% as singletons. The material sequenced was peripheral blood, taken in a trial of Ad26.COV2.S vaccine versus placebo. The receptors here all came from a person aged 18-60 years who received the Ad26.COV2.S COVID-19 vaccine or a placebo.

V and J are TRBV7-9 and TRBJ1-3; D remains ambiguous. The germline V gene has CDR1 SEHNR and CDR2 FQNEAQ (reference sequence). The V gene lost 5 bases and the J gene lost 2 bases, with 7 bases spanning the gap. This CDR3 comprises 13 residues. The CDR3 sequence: CASSLYAGNTIYF. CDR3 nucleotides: TGTGCCAGCAGCCTGTACGCTGGAAACACCATATATTTT.

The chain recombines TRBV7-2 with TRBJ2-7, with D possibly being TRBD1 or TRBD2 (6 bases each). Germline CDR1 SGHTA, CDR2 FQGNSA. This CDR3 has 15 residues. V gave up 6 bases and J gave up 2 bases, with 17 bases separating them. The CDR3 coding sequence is TGTGCCAGCAGTTCTGAGGGGGGTTACACCTACGAGCAGTACTTC. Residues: CASSSEGGYTYEQYF.

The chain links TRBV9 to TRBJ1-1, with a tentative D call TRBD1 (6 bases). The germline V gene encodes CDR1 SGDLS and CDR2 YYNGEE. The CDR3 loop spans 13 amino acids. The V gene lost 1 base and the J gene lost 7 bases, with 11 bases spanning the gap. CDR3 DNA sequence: TGTGCCAGCAGCGTACGGGGGCTGGATGAAGCTTTCTTT. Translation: CASSVRGLDEAFF.

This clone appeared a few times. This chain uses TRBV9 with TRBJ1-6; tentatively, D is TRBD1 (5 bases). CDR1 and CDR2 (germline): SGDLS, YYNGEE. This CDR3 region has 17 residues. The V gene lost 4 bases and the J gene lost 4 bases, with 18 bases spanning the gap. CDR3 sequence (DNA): TGTGCCAGCAGCTCCAGCGGACACCTGAAATATAATTCACCCCTCCACTTT. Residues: CASSSSGHLKYNSPLHF.

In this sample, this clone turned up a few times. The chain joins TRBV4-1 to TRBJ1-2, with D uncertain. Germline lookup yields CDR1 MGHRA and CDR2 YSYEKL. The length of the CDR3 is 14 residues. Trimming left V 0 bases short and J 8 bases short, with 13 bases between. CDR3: CASSQDGPLRGYTF. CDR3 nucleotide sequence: TGCGCCAGCAGCCAAGATGGGCCGCTCCGGGGCTACACCTTC.

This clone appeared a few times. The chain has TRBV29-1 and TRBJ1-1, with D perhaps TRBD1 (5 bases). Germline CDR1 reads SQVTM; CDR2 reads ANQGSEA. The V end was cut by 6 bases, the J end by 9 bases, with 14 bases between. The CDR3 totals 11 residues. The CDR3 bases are TGCAGCGTCCAAGGGGAACTGAAAGCTTTCTTT. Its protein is CSVQGELKAFF.

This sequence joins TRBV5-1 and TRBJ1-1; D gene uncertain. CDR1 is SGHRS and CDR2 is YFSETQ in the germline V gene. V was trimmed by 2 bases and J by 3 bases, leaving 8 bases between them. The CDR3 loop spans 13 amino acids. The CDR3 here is CASSFRTDTEAFF. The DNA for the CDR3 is TGCGCCAGCAGCTTTCGCACGGACACTGAAGCTTTCTTT.

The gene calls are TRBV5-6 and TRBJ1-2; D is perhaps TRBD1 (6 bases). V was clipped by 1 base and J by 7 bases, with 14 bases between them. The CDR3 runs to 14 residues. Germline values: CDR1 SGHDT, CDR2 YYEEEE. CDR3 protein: CASSLFSGVSGYTF. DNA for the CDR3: TGTGCCAGCAGCTTGTTCTCAGGGGTTTCTGGCTACACCTTC.

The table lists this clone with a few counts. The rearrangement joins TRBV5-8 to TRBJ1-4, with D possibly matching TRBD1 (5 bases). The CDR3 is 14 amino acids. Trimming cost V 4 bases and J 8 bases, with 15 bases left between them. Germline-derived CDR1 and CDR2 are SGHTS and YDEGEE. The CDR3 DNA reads TGTGCCAGCAGCAGGACACGTGGAAACGAAAAACTGTTTTTT. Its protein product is CASSRTRGNEKLFF.

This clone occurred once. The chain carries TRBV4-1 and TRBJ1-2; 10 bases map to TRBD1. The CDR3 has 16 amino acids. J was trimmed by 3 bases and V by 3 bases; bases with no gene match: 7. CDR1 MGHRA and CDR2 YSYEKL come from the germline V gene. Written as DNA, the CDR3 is TGCGCCAGCAGCCAGACGACAGGGGGCGCAGACTATGGCTACACCTTC. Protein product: CASSQTTGGADYGYTF.

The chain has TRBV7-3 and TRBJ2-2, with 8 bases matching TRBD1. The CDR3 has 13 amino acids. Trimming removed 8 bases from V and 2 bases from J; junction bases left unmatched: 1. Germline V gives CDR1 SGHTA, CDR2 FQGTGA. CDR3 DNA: TGTGCCAGCGCAGGGGGCAACACCGGGGAGCTGTTTTTT. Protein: CASAGGNTGELFF.

The CDR3 reads CASGLGAYEQYF. The CDR3 DNA reads as TGTGCCAGCGGATTAGGAGCATACGAGCAGTACTTC. The J gene is TRBJ2-7, the V gene TRBV11-2; D not resolved. Deletions cut 8 bases from V and 4 bases from J, with 12 bases between. Per the germline V gene, CDR1 is SGHAT and CDR2 is FQNNGV. The length of the CDR3 is 12 residues. The variable domain in full, with the rest retrieved from reference TRBV11-2 and TRBJ2-7, is EAGVAQSPRYKIIEKRQSVAFWCNPISGHATLYWYQQILGQGPKLLIQFQNNGVVDDSQLPKDRFSAERLKGVDSTLKIQPAKLEDSAVYLCASGLGAYEQYFGPGTRLTVT.

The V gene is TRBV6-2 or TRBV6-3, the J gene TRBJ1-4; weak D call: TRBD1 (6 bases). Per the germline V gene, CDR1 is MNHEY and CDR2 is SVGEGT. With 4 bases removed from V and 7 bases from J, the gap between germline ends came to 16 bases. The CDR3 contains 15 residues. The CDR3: CASSSGDLELEKLFF. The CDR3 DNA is TGTGCCAGCAGTTCAGGGGACCTCGAACTTGAAAAACTGTTTTTT.

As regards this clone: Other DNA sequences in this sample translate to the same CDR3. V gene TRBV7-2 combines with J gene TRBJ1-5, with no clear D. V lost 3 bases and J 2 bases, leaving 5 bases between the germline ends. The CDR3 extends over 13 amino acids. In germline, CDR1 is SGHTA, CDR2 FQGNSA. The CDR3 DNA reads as TGTGCCAGCAGCTTGAGGGGCAATCAGCCCCAGCATTTT. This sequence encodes CASSLRGNQPQHF.

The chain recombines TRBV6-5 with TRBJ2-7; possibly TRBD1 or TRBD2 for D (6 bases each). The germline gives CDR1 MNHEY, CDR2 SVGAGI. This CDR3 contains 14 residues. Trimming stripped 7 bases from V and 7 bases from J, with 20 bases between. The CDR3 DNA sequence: TGTGCCAGCAACGAAAACAGGGTGGCGGGGGAGCAGTACTTC. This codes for CASNENRVAGEQYF.

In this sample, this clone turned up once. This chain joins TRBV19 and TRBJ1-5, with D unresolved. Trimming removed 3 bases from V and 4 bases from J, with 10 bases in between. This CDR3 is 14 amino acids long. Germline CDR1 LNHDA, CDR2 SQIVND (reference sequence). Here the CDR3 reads CASSIGAANQPQHF. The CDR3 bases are TGTGCCAGTAGTATCGGCGCAGCAAATCAGCCCCAGCATTTT.

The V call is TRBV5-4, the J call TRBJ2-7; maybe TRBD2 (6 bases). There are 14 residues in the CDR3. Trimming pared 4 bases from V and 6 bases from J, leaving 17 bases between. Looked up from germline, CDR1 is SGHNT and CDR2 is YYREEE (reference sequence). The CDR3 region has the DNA TGTGCCAGCAGCCCCGGGAGAGCATTTTCCGAGCAGTACTTC. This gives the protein CASSPGRAFSEQYF. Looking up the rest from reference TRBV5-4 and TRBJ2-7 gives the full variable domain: ETGVTQSPTHLIKTRGQQVTLRCSSQSGHNTVSWYQQALGQGPQFIFQYYREEENGRGNFPPRFSGLQFPNYSSELNVNALELDDSALYLCASSPGRAFSEQYFGPGTRLTVT.

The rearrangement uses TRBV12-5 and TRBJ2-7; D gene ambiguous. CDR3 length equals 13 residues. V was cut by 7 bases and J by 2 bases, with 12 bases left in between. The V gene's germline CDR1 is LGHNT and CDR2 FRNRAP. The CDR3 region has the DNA TGTGCTAGTGCCAGAGACGGTACCTACGAGCAGTACTTC. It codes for CASARDGTYEQYF.

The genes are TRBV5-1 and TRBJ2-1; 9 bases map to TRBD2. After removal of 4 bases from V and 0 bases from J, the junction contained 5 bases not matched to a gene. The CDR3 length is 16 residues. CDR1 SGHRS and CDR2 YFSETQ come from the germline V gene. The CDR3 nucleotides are TGCGCCAGCAGCCCGAGCGGGGGGAGCTCCTACAATGAGCAGTTCTTC. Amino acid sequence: CASSPSGGSSYNEQFF.